The sequence of this T cell receptor beta chain was determined in a study of Ad26.COV2.S vaccination and SARS-CoV-2 variants. Study background: Ad26.COV2.S, an intramuscular injection, was given once or twice 56 days apart. General study points: Those who received the vaccine showed greater spike-specific TCR breadth than those given placebo. Those who received vaccine or placebo ended up with similar non-spike TCR breadth.

Using immunoSEQ multiplex PCR, the repertoire was profiled, and TCRdb retains in-frame clones only, with some absent. The sample lists around 270,000 clones; roughly nine tenths were seen once. Described treatment: around 19 received Ad26.COV2.S at low or high dose, single or two shots; roughly five received placebo; per-sample allocation not given. Material that was analyzed had been drawn on day 63 after the first vaccine or placebo injection. The CDR3 has 16 amino acids. Comment on this clone: Its cognate antigen is unknown.

The chain couples TRBV21-1 to TRBJ2-3; the table's D call of TRBD1 was not tested on the DNA. TRBV21-1 is a pseudogene. The sample was peripheral blood, taken in a trial of Ad26.COV2.S vaccine versus placebo. The TCR sequence derives from a person between 18 and 65 years old who received the Ad26.COV2.S COVID-19 vaccine or a placebo. CDR3 in amino acids: CASSNGPDRDTDTQYF. CDR3 nucleotide sequence: TGTGCCAGCAGCAATGGCCCGGACAGGGACACAGATACGCAGTATTTT.